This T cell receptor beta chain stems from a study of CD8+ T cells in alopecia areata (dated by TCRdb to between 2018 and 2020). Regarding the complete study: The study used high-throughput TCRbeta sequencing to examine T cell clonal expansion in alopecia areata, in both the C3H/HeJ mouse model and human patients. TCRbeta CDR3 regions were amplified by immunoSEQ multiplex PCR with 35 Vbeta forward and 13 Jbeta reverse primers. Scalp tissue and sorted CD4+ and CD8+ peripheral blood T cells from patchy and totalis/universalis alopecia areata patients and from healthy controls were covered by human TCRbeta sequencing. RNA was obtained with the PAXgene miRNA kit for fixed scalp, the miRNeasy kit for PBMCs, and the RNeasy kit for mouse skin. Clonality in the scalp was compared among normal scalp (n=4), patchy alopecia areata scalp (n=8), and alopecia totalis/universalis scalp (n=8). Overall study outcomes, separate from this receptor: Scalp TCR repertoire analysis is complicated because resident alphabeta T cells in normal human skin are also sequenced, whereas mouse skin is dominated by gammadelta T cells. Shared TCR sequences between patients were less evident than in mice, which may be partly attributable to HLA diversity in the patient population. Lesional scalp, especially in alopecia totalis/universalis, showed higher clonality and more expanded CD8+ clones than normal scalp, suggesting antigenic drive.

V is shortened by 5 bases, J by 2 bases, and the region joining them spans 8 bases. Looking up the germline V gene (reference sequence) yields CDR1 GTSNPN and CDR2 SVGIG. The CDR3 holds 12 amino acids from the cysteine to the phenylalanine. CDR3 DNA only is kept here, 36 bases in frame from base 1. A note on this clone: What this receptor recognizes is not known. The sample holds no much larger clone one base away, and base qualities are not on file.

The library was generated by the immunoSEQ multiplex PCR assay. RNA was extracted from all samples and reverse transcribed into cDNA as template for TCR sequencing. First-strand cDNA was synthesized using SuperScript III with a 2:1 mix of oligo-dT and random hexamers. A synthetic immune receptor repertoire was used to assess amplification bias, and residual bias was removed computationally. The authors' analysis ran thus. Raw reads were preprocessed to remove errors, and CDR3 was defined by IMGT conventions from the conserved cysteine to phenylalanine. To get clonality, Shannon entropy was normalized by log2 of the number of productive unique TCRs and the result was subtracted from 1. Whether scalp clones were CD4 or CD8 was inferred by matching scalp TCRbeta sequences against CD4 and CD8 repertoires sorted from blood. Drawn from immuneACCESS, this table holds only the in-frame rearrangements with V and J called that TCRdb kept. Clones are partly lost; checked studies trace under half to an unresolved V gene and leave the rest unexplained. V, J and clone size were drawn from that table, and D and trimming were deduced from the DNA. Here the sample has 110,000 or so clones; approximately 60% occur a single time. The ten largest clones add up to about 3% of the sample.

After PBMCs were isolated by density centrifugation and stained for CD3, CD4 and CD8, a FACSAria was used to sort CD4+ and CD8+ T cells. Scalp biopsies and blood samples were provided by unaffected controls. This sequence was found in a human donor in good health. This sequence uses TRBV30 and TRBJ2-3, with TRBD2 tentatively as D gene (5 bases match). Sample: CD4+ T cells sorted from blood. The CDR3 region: CAWCGFTDTQYF. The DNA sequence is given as TGTGCCTGGTGCGGGTTCACAGATACGCAGTATTTT.